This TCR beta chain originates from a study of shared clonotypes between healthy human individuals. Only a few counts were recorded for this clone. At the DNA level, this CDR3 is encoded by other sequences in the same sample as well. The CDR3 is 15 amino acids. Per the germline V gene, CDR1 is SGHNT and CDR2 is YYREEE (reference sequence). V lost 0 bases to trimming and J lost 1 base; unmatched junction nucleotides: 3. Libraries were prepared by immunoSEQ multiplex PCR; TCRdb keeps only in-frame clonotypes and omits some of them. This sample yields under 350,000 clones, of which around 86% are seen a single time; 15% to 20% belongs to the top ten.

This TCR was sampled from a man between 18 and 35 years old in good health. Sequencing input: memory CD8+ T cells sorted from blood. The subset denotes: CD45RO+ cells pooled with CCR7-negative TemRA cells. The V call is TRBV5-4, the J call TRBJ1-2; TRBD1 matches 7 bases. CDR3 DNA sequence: TGTGCCAGCAGCTTGGGGCAGGGGGGTAACTATGGCTACACCTTC. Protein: CASSLGQGGNYGYTF. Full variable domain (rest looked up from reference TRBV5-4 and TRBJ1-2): ETGVTQSPTHLIKTRGQQVTLRCSSQSGHNTVSWYQQALGQGPQFIFQYYREEENGRGNFPPRFSGLQFPNYSSELNVNALELDDSALYLCASSLGQGGNYGYTFGSGTRLTVV.